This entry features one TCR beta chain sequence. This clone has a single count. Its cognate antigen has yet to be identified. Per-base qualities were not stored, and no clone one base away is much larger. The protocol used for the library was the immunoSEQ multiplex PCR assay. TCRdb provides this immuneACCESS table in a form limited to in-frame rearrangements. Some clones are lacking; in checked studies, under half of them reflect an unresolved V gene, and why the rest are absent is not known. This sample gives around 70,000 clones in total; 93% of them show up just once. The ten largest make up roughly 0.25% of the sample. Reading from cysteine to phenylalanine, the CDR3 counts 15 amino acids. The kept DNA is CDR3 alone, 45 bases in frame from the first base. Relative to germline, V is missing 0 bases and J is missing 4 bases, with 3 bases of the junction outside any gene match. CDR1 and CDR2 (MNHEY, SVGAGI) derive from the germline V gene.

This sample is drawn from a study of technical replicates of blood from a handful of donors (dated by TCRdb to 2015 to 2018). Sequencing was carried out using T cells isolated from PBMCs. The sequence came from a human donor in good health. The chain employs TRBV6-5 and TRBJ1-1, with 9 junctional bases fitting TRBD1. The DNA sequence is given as TGTGCCAGCAGTTACTCGAGGACAGGGGTCACTGAAGCTTTCTTT. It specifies CASSYSRTGVTEAFF.